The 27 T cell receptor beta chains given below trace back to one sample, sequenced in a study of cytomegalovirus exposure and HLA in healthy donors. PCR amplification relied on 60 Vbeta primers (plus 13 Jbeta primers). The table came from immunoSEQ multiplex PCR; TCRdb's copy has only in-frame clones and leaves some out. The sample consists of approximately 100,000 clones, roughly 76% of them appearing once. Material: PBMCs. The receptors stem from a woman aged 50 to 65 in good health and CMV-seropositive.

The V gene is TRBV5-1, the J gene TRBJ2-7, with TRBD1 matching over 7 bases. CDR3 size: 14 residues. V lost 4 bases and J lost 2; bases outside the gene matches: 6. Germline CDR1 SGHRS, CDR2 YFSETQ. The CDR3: CASSSTGTAYEQYF. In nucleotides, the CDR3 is TGCGCCAGCAGCAGTACTGGGACAGCCTACGAGCAGTACTTC.

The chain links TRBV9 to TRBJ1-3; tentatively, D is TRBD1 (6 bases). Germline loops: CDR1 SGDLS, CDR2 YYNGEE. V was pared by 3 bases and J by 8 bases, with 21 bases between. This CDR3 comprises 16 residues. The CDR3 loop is CASSASGTPSRDTIYF. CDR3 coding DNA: TGTGCCAGCAGCGCATCCGGGACACCAAGCCGGGACACCATATATTTT.

This CDR3 is CASSLSRGNEQFF. DNA of the CDR3: TGTGCCAGCAGCTTGAGCCGCGGGAATGAGCAGTTCTTC. The chain links TRBV7-3 to TRBJ2-1; D is perhaps TRBD2 (5 bases). Germline values: CDR1 SGHTA, CDR2 FQGTGA. The CDR3 contains 13 residues. V shed 3 bases and J shed 7 bases, with 10 bases lying between them.

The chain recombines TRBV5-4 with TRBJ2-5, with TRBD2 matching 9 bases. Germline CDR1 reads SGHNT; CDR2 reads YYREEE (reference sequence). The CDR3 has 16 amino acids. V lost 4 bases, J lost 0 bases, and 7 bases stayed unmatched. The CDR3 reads CASSPPLAGNQETQYF. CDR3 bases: TGTGCCAGCAGCCCCCCCCTAGCGGGGAACCAAGAGACCCAGTACTTC.

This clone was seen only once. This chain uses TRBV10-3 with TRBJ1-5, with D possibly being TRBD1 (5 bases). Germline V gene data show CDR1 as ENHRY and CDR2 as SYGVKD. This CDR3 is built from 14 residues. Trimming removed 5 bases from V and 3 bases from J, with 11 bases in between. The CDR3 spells CAISKSGNNQPQHF. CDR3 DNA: TGTGCCATCAGTAAATCAGGGAACAATCAGCCCCAGCATTTT.

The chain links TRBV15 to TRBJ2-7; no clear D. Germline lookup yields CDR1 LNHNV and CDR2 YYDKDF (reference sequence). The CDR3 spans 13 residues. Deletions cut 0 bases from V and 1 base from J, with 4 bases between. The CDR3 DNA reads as TGTGCCACCAGCAGAGATTTATCCTACGAGCAGTACTTC. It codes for CATSRDLSYEQYF.

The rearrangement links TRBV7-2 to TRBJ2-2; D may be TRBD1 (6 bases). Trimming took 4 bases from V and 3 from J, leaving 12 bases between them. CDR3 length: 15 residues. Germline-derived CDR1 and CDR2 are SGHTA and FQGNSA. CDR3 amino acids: CASSSSWGHTGELFF. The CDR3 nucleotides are TGTGCCAGCAGCTCTTCTTGGGGGCACACCGGGGAGCTGTTTTTT.

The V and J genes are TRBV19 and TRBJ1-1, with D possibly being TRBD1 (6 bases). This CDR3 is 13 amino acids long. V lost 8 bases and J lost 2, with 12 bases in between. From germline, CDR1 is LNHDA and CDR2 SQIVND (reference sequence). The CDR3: CASHDRKNTEAFF. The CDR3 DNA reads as TGTGCCAGTCATGACAGGAAAAACACTGAAGCTTTCTTT.

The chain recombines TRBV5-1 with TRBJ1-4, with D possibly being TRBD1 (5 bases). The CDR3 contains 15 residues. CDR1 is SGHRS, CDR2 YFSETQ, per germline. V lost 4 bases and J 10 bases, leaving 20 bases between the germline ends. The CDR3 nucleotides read TGCGCCAGCAGCCCGGATGAGGCAAAAGGGGTAAAACTGTTTTTT. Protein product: CASSPDEAKGVKLFF.

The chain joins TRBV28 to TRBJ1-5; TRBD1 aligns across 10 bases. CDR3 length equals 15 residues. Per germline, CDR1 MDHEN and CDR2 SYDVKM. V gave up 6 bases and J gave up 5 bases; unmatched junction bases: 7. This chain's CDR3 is CASSSRTGGYQPQHF. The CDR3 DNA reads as TGTGCCAGCAGCTCTCGGACAGGGGGGTATCAGCCCCAGCATTTT.

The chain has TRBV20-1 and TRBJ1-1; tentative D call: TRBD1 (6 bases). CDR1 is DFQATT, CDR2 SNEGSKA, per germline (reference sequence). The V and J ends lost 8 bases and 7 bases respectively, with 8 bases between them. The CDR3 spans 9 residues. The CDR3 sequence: CSTDSEAFF. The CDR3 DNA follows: TGCAGTACGGACAGTGAAGCTTTCTTT.

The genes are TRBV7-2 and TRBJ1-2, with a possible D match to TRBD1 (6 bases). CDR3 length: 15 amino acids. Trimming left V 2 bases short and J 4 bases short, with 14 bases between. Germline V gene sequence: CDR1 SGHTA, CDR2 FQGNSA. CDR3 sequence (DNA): TGTGCCAGCAGCTTATCCCGACAGGTAGTCTATGGCTACACCTTC. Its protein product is CASSLSRQVVYGYTF. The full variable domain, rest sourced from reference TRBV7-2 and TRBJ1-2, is GAGVSQSPSNKVTEKGKDVELRCDPISGHTALYWYRQSLGQGLEFLIYFQGNSAPDKSGLPSDRFSAERTGGSVSTLTIQRTQQEDSAVYLCASSLSRQVVYGYTFGSGTRLTVV.

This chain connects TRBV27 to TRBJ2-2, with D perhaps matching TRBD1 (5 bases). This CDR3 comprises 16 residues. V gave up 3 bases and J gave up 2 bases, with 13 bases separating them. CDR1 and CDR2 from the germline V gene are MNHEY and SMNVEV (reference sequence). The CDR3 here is CASSFPRVGNTGELFF. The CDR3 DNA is TGTGCCAGCAGTTTTCCCAGGGTAGGAAACACCGGGGAGCTGTTTTTT.

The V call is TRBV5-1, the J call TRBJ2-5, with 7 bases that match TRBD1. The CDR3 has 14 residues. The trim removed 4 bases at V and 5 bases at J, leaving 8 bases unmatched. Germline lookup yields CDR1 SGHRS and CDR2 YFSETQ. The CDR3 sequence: CASSPWDSWETQYF. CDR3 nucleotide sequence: TGCGCCAGCAGCCCCTGGGACAGCTGGGAGACCCAGTACTTC.

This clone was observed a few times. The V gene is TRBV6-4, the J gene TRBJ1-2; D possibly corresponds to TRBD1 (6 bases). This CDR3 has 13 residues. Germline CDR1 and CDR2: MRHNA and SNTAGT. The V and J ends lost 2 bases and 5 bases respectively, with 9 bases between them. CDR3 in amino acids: CASSDGQGYGYTF. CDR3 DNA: TGTGCCAGCAGTGACGGGCAGGGGTATGGCTACACCTTC.

The CDR3: CASTNSGQSYEQYF. In nucleotides, the CDR3 is TGTGCCAGCACCAATTCGGGACAGAGCTACGAGCAGTACTTC. The chain combines TRBV28 with TRBJ2-7, with 7 bases matching TRBD1. Per the germline V gene, CDR1 is MDHEN and CDR2 is SYDVKM. With V trimmed by 7 bases and J by 3 bases, 9 bases remained unmatched. The CDR3 has 14 amino acids.

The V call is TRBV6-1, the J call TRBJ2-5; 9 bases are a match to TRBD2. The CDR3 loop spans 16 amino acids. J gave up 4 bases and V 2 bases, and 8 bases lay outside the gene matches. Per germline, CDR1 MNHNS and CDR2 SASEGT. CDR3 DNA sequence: TGTGCCAGCAGTGAACCCGAGGCGGGGGGGCGAGAGACCCAGTACTTC. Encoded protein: CASSEPEAGGRETQYF.

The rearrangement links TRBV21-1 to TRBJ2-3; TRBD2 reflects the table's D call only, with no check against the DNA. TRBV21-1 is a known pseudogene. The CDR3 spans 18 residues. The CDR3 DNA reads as TGTGCCAGCAGCGCGACTAGCGGGGGGCCGCATCCCACAGATACGCAGTATTTT. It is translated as CASSATSGGPHPTDTQYF.

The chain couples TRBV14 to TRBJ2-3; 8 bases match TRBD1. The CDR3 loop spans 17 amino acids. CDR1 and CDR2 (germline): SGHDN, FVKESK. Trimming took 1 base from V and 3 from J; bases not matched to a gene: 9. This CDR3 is CASSQVRQGFRTDTQYF. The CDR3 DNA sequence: TGTGCCAGCAGCCAAGTCCGACAGGGGTTCCGGACAGATACGCAGTATTTT.

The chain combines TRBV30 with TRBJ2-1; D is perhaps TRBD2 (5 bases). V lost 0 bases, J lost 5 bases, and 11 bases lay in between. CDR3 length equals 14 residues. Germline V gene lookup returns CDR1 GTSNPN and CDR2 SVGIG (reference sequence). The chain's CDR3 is CAWSVGVGNNEQFF. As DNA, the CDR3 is TGTGCCTGGAGTGTGGGAGTCGGCAACAATGAGCAGTTCTTC. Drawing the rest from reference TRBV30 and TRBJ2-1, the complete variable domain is SQTIHQWPATLVQPVGSPLSLECTVEGTSNPNLYWYRQAAGRGLQLLFYSVGIGQISSEVPQNLSASRPQDRQFILSSKKLLLSDSGFYLCAWSVGVGNNEQFFGPGTRLTVL.

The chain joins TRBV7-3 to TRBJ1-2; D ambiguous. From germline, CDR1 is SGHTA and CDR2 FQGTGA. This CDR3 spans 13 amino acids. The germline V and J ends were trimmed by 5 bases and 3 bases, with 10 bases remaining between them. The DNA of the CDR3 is TGTGCCAGCAGCCGACACGCTGACTATGGCTACACCTTC. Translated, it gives CASSRHADYGYTF.

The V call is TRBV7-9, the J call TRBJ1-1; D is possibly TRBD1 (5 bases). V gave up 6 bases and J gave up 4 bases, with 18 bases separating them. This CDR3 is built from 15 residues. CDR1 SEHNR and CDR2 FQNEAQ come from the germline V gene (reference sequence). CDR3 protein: CASSLTDLVGTEAFF. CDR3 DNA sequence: TGTGCCAGCAGTCTGACAGATCTGGTAGGCACTGAAGCTTTCTTT.

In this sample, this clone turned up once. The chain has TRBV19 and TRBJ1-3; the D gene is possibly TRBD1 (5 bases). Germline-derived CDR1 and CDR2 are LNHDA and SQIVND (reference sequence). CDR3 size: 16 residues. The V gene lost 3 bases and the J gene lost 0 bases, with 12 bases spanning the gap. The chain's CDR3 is CASSIGRATSGNTIYF. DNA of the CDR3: TGTGCCAGTAGTATCGGCAGGGCTACCTCTGGAAACACCATATATTTT.

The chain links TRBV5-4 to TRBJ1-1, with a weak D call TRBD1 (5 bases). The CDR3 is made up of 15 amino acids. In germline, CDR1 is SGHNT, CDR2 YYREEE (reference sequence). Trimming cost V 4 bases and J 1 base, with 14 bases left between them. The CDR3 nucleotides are TGTGCCAGCAGCCTAAAGTTGACAGAGAACACTGAAGCTTTCTTT. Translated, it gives CASSLKLTENTEAFF. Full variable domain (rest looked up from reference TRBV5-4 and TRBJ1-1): ETGVTQSPTHLIKTRGQQVTLRCSSQSGHNTVSWYQQALGQGPQFIFQYYREEENGRGNFPPRFSGLQFPNYSSELNVNALELDDSALYLCASSLKLTENTEAFFGQGTRLTVV.

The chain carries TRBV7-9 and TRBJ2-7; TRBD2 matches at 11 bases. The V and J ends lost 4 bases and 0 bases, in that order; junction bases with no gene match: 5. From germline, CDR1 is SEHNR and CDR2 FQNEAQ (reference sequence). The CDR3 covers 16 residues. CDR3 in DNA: TGTGCCAGCAGCTCAGTAGCGGGGGGGAGCTCCTACGAGCAGTACTTC. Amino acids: CASSSVAGGSSYEQYF.

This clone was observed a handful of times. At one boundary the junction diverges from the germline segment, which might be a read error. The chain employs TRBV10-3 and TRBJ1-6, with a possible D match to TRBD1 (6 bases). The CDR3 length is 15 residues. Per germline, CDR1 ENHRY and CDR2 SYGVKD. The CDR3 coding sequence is TGTGCCATCAGGGAGTCACAGGGTCACACTTCACCCCTCCACTTT. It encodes CAIRESQGHTSPLHF.

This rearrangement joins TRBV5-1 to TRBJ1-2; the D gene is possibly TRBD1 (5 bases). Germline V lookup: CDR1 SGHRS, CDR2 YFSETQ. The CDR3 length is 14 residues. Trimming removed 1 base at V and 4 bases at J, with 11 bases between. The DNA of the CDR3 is TGCGCCAGCAGCTTGCTAACAGGCCCCTATGGCTACACCTTC. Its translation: CASSLLTGPYGYTF.